Listed below are T cell receptor beta chains from one sample, sequenced in a study of Ad26.COV2.S vaccination and SARS-CoV-2 variants. The repertoire was sequenced with immunoSEQ multiplex PCR; TCRdb's copy has only in-frame clones and lacks some. This table holds some 450,000 clones, around 91% found once. Sample: peripheral blood, taken in a trial of Ad26.COV2.S vaccine versus placebo. The receptors derive from a person between 18 and 59 years old who received the Ad26.COV2.S COVID-19 vaccine or a placebo. The CDR3 runs from the conserved cysteine through the conserved F or W. A D gene is named only where the DNA matches it firmly. Clone size is stated in some rows and not others, as once, few, many or a class when expanded.

clone_size	j_call	d_call	v_call	cdr3_nt	cdr3_aa
-	TRBJ2-7	-	TRBV11-2	TGTGCCAGCAGCTTCGGCGGAGACTACGAGCAGTACTTC	CASSFGGDYEQYF
-	TRBJ2-1	-	TRBV9	TGTGCCAGCAGCGTAGTCCCCATATCGAGGGGGAACTACAATGAGCAGTTCTTC	CASSVVPISRGNYNEQFF
once	TRBJ2-7	-	TRBV9	TGTGCCAGCAGCGTAGGTTCGGGGTCCTACGAGCAGTACTTC	CASSVGSGSYEQYF
-	TRBJ2-1	TRBD2	TRBV11-2	TGTGCCAGCAGCTTAGAATTAGCGGGAACAGGCAATGAGCAGTTCTTC	CASSLELAGTGNEQFF
-	TRBJ2-3	-	TRBV4-3	TGCGCCAGCAGCCGCAATAGCGGGACAGGAGATACGCAGTATTTT	CASSRNSGTGDTQYF
-	TRBJ2-1	-	TRBV7-3	TGTGCCAGCAGCTTAGCGGGACGCTACAATGAGCAGTTCTTC	CASSLAGRYNEQFF
-	TRBJ1-6	-	TRBV3-1/TRBV3-2	TGTGCCAGCAGCCAACAGGTCTTTTCACCCCTCCACTTT	CASSQQVFSPLHF
-	TRBJ2-1	-	TRBV7-8	TGTGCCAGCAGACCACCACTAGGACTGGGCCTAGGTGAGCAGTTCTTC	CASRPPLGLGLGEQFF
once	TRBJ1-1	-	TRBV24-1	TGTGCCACCAGTCCTGCGGGGACGAAGACTGAAGCTTTCTTT	CATSPAGTKTEAFF
-	TRBJ2-3	-	TRBV5-4	TGTGCCAGCAGCTTGGGCGGTCCTAGCACAGATACGCAGTATTTT	CASSLGGPSTDTQYF
-	TRBJ2-7	-	TRBV7-9	TGTGCCAGCACCCACGGGTACGAGCAGTACTTC	CASTHGYEQYF
-	TRBJ2-7	-	TRBV2	TGTGCCAGCGGGGGGCCTTCTGGGAGCGAGCAGTACTTC	CASGGPSGSEQYF
-	TRBJ2-7	-	TRBV4-3	TGCGCCAGCAGCCAAGATGACAGTTTCGCCTACGAGCAGTACTTC	CASSQDDSFAYEQYF